This record concerns one T cell receptor (beta chain) sequence. The antigen remains undetermined. The data derive from a study of T cells in localized non-small cell lung cancer. Study-level points and caveats: Uninvolved adjacent lung had the highest recorded T cell clonality, with tumor below it. Sequencing, confined to only one tumor region, leaves heterogeneity possible.

This table comes from immunoSEQ multiplex PCR, and its TCRdb copy is limited to in-frame clones, with some not included. This table holds approximately 31,000 clones, roughly 87% found once. This CDR3 is built from 16 residues. From germline, CDR1 is SGHTA and CDR2 FQGNSA. After removal of 4 bases from V and 5 bases from J, the junction contained 8 bases not matched to a gene. The J gene is TRBJ2-2, the V gene TRBV7-2; 9 nucleotides align to TRBD1. The material was peripheral blood mononuclear cells, obtained before any cancer treatment. The sequence derives from a man aged 35 to 70 with stage III lung adenocarcinoma. The CDR3 DNA reads TGTGCCAGCAGCTCTAGGGACAGGGCGCGAACCGGGGAGCTGTTTTTT. It translates to CASSSRDRARTGELFF. The full variable domain, completed using reference TRBV7-2 and TRBJ2-2, is GAGVSQSPSNKVTEKGKDVELRCDPISGHTALYWYRQSLGQGLEFLIYFQGNSAPDKSGLPSDRFSAERTGGSVSTLTIQRTQQEDSAVYLCASSSRDRARTGELFFGEGSRLTVL.